This TCR beta chain was captured in a study of shared clonotypes between healthy human individuals. Unmatched junction bases numbered 12, after V lost 3 bases and J lost 8 bases. The germline V gene has CDR1 KGHSH and CDR2 LQKENI. The CDR3 length is 16 residues. Assay used: immunoSEQ multiplex PCR; TCRdb lists only in-frame clones, some missing. Of fewer than 2.5 million clones listed, 93% are singletons. This chain connects TRBV18 to TRBJ1-4; 7 bases fit TRBD1. The sequencing sample was made of naive CD4+ T cells from PBMCs. As for subset: CD45RA+ positively selected. The clonotype originates from a young man in good health. Some clones in this sample may be carry-over from other donors' samples. The CDR3 nucleotides are TGTGCCAGCTCACCTACAACAGGGGATTCTTCCGAAAAACTGTTTTTT. Its translation is CASSPTTGDSSEKLFF.